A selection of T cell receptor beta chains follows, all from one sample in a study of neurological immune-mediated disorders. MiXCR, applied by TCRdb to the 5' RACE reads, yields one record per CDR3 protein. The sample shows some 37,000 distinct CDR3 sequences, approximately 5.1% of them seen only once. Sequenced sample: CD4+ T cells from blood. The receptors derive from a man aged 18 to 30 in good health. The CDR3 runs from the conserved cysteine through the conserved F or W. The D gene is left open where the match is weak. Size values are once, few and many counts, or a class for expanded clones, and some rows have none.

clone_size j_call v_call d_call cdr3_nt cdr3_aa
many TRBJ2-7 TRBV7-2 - TGTGCCAGCAGCTTCGGGGCCCCTCCCTACGAGCAGTACTTC CASSFGAPPYEQYF
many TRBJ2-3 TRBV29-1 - TGCAGCGTTCTCCGGGACGGCATCTCCTATTTT CSVLRDGISYF
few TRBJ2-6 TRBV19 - TGTGCCAGTAGGATGGGCAGGAGTCCATTCTCTGGGGCCAACGTCCTGACTTTC CASRMGRSPFSGANVLTF
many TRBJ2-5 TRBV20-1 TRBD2 TGCAGTGCAGGGACCGGGGGGGAGACCCAGTACTTC CSAGTGGETQYF
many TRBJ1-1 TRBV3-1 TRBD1 TGTGCCAGCAGCAAGGGACAGGCAAACACTGAAGCTTTCTTT CASSKGQANTEAFF
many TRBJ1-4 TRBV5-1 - TGCGCCAGCAGCTTGGGTATCACCGGGGCAACTAATGAAAAACTGTTTTTT CASSLGITGATNEKLFF
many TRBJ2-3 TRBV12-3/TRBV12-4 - TGTGCCAGCTCAAAGGGCGGGGGCCTCACAGATACGCAGTATTTT CASSKGGGLTDTQYF
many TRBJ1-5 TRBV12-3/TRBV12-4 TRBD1 TGTGCCAGCAGAACGGGACAGGGGGCCCATCAGCCCCAGCATTTT CASRTGQGAHQPQHF
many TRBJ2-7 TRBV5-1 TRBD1 TGCGCCAGCAAAGATCAGGGGGTGGCTTACGAGCAGTACTTC CASKDQGVAYEQYF
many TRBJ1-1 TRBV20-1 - TGCAGTGCTAGAGAACCCAGACAGATTGAAGCTTTCTTT CSAREPRQIEAFF
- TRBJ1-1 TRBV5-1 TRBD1 TGCGCCAGCAGCCTGCCCATACAGGGGCCTAGGAAGAACACTGAAGCTTTCTTT CASSLPIQGPRKNTEAFF
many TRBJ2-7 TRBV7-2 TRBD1 TGTGCCAGCAGCCCACAGGGGATTACGGGATACGAGCAGTACTTC CASSPQGITGYEQYF
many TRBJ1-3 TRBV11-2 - TGTGCCAGCAGCCCCCTGGCAAACACCATATATTTT CASSPLANTIYF
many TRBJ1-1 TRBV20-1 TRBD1 TGCAGTGCCCGGACAGGGACGCGGGCTGAAGCTTTCTTT CSARTGTRAEAFF
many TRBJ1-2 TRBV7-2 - TGTGCCAGCAGCTTGGACCGTCTCTATGGCTACACCTTC CASSLDRLYGYTF
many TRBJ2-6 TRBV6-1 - TGTGCCAGCAGTGAATGGGGGACTGGGGCCAACGTCCTGACTTTC CASSEWGTGANVLTF
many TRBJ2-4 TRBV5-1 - TGCGCCAGCAGCTTGGGCCGGGACACCTCTGCCAAAAACATTCAGTACTTC CASSLGRDTSAKNIQYF
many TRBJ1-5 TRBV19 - TGTGCCAGTAGTATACAGGGTACGCAGGAGCCCCAGCATTTT CASSIQGTQEPQHF
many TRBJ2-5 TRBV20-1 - TGCAGTGCCCGCCGGGACTCCAACCAAGAGACCCAGTACTTC CSARRDSNQETQYF
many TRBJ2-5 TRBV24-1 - TGTGCCACCAGTGACTATACCAAGAACAGCGAGACCCAGTACTTC CATSDYTKNSETQYF
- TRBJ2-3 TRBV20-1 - TGCGGGGGGGCAGGGTCGATAGACACGCAGTATTTT CGGAGSIDTQYF
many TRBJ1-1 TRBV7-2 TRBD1 TGTGCCAGCAGCTTGAGGGGGCGACTAGCTTTCTTT CASSLRGRLAFF